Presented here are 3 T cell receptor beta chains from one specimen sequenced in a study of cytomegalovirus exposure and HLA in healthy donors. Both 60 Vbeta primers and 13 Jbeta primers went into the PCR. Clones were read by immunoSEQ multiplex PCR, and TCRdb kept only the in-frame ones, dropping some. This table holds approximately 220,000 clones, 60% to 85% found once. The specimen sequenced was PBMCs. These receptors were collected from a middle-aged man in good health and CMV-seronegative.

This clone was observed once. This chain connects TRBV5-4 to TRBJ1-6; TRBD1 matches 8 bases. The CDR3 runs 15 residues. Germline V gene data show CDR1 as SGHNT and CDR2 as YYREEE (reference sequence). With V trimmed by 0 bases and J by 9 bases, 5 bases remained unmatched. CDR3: CASSLARGPGSPLHF. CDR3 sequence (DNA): TGTGCCAGCAGCTTGGCCAGGGGGCCGGGTTCACCCCTCCACTTT.

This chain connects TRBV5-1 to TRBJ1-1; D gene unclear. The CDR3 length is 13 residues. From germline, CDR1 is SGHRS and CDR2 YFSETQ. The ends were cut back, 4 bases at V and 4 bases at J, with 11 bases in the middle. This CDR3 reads CASSQRTSTEAFF. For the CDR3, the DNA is TGCGCCAGCAGCCAACGTACAAGCACTGAAGCTTTCTTT. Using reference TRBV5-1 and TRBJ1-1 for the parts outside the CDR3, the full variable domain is KAGVTQTPRYLIKTRGQQVTLSCSPISGHRSVSWYQQTPGQGLQFLFEYFSETQRNKGNFPGRFSGRQFSNSRSEMNVSTLELGDSALYLCASSQRTSTEAFFGQGTRLTVV.

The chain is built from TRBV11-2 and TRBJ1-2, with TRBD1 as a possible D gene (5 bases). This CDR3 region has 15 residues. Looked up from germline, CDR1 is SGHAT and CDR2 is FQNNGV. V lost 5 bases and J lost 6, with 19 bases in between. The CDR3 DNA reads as TGTGCCAGCAGCCAGGGTCCTTATCAATCGCATGGCTACACCTTC. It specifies CASSQGPYQSHGYTF.